The 8 T cell receptor beta chains given below trace back to one sample, sequenced in a study of breast tumors, draining lymph nodes, adjacent tissues. Axillary draining lymph nodes of breast cancer patients supplied the node samples. MiXCR, run by TCRdb on the multiplex PCR reads, gives a single entry per CDR3 protein. The table lists approximately 210,000 distinct CDR3 sequences, under 40% of them singletons. Sequenced material: axillary lymph node tissue. These receptors originate from a female donor with breast cancer. Some clones in this sample may be carry-over from other donors' samples.

This clonotype came up many times. The rearrangement links TRBV29-1 to TRBJ2-5, with D hard to call. This CDR3 contains 10 residues. V was trimmed by 7 bases and J by 5 bases, leaving 8 bases between them. CDR1 is SQVTM and CDR2 is ANQGSEA in the germline V gene. The CDR3 DNA reads TGCAGCGGAGAGATTGAGACCCAGTACTTC. This gives the protein CSGEIETQYF.

This clonotype was counted ten times or more. V usage is TRBV24-1 and J usage is TRBJ2-1, with 11 bases identical to TRBD1. The CDR3 runs to 16 residues. Looked up from germline, CDR1 is KGHDR and CDR2 is SFDVKD. The V segment lost 3 bases and the J segment 6 bases; nucleotides outside the gene matches: 6. The CDR3 sequence: CATSDIGQGAVNEQFF. The CDR3 DNA reads TGTGCCACCAGTGATATCGGACAGGGGGCGGTCAATGAGCAGTTCTTC.

On this clonotype: A read error may explain this, as a much larger clone is one base away. The V gene is TRBV6-6, the J gene TRBJ2-2, with 7 bases identical to TRBD1. Unmatched junction bases numbered 6, after V lost 5 bases and J lost 3 bases. The CDR3 contains 15 residues. CDR1 is MNHNY, CDR2 SVGAGI, per germline (reference sequence). The DNA for the CDR3 is TGTGCCAGCAGTCACGAGACAGGGTACACCGGGGAGCTGTTTTTT. It is translated as CASSHETGYTGELFF.

Comment on this clonotype: No DNA is shown, since the ends of the CDR3 on it are uncertain; the CDR3 is the one TCRdb lists. This chain connects TRBV4-3 to TRBJ2-6. The CDR3 has 19 amino acids, counting both end residues. Germline CDR1 LGHNA, CDR2 YSLEER. CDR3 sequence reads: CASSFYICSGDSGANVLTF.

This clonotype was seen a handful of times. At one boundary the junction diverges from the germline segment, which might be a read error. V gene TRBV19 combines with J gene TRBJ2-1; 10 bases fit TRBD2. The CDR3 runs 18 residues. Germline loops: CDR1 LNHDA, CDR2 SQIVND (reference sequence). Here the CDR3 DNA reads TGTGCCAGTAGTACCAAAAGACAGCCTAGCGGGAGATGGGATGAGCCGTTCTTC. Translated, it gives CASSTKRQPSGRWDEPFF.

In this sample, this clonotype turned up a few times. It may be a read error: a sequence one base away is much more abundant. The chain uses TRBV7-8 and TRBJ2-7; D ambiguous. V was shortened by 0 bases and J by 3 bases, with 6 bases between the two germline ends. Germline V gene lookup returns CDR1 SGHVS and CDR2 FQNEAQ. This CDR3 region has 13 residues. The CDR3 spells CASSLAALYEQYF. DNA of the CDR3: TGTGCCAGCAGCTTAGCTGCCCTCTACGAGCAGTACTTC.

Details on this clonotype: This may stem from a read error, because a much larger clone lies one nucleotide away. This rearrangement joins TRBV4-3 to TRBJ2-2; possibly TRBD2 for D (5 bases). The CDR3 length is 17 residues. From germline, CDR1 is LGHNA and CDR2 YSLEER. As DNA, the CDR3 is TGCACCAGCAGCCTTACAAGGGTCGGGGAGAACACCGGGGAGCTGTTTTTT. Protein: CTSSLTRVGENTGELFF.

The genes are TRBV24-1 and TRBJ2-3; 9 bases fit TRBD2. The CDR3 loop spans 14 amino acids. Losses at the gene ends were 7 bases for V and 5 bases for J; bases not matched to a gene: 6. Germline values: CDR1 KGHDR, CDR2 SFDVKD. Here the CDR3 DNA reads TGTGCCACCAGCCTAGCGGGGTGGCAAGATACGCAGTATTTT. Translated, it gives CATSLAGWQDTQYF.